These 10 T cell receptor beta chains share one sample of origin, sequenced in a study of human T cells and chemical hapten exposure (dated by TCRdb to the early 2020s). The library was prepared using RACE. Sequenced on a NextSeq 500. TCRdb cleaned the public reads at Q25 with fastp, built clones with MiXCR and kept in-frame beta chains. Here each entry gathers all rows of one CDR3 protein and keeps the most common genes and DNA. This sample has about 180,000 distinct CDR3 sequences in its table, and almost 30% of those were observed once. The ten largest clones take up about 2.7% of the sample. In the paper's terms, the time point label means: pre-sensitization, week 0. This specimen's treatment or condition label, per the study, means: therapeutic diphenylcyclopropenone sensitization with weekly scalp DPC. This material consisted of whole blood, taken in connection with sensitization to the hapten diphenylcyclopropenone (DPC). Source of these receptors: a young woman with alopecia areata. Some clones in this sample may be carry-over from other donors' samples.

This clonotype was picked up a small number of times. The chain carries TRBV7-9 and TRBJ1-6; 8 nucleotides agree with TRBD1. The CDR3 runs to 15 residues. The V segment lost 5 bases and the J segment 10 bases; nucleotides outside the gene matches: 10. Germline values: CDR1 SEHNR, CDR2 FQNEAQ (reference sequence). This CDR3 is CASSPGTGGSSPLHF. CDR3 bases: TGTGCCAGCAGCCCCGGGACAGGTGGGAGCTCACCCCTCCACTTT.

This chain uses TRBV11-2 with TRBJ2-5, with D possibly TRBD1 on 6 matching bases. Germline CDR1 SGHAT, CDR2 FQNNGV. The CDR3 totals 13 residues. The V gene lost 1 base and the J gene lost 5 bases, with 8 bases spanning the gap. DNA for the CDR3: TGTGCCAGCAGCTTAGCAGGGGTGGAGACCCAGTACTTC. Translated, it gives CASSLAGVETQYF. The entire variable domain, with the rest obtained from reference TRBV11-2 and TRBJ2-5, is as follows: EAGVAQSPRYKIIEKRQSVAFWCNPISGHATLYWYQQILGQGPKLLIQFQNNGVVDDSQLPKDRFSAERLKGVDSTLKIQPAKLEDSAVYLCASSLAGVETQYFGPGTRLLVL.

This clonotype occurred a few times. V gene TRBV4-3 combines with J gene TRBJ2-3, with 9 bases matching TRBD2. This CDR3 contains 16 residues. V lost 1 base, J lost 4 bases, and 6 bases stayed unmatched. CDR1 is LGHNA and CDR2 is YSLEER in the germline V gene. The CDR3 coding sequence is TGCGCCAGCAGCCAAGTGCGCGGGGGGGCCCCAGATACGCAGTATTTT. Translating gives CASSQVRGGAPDTQYF.

This clonotype was counted a few times. The chain combines TRBV28 with TRBJ1-5; D is possibly TRBD1 (5 bases). V was pared by 6 bases and J by 3 bases, with 12 bases between. The CDR3 has 14 residues. Germline CDR1 reads MDHEN; CDR2 reads SYDVKM. The CDR3 sequence: CASRDPGYNQPQHF. CDR3 DNA: TGTGCCAGCAGAGACCCAGGGTACAATCAGCCCCAGCATTTT. The variable domain in full, completed from reference TRBV28 and TRBJ1-5, reads DVKVTQSSRYLVKRTGEKVFLECVQDMDHENMFWYRQDPGLGLRLIYFSYDVKMKEKGDIPEGYSVSREKKERFSLILESASTNQTSMYLCASRDPGYNQPQHFGDGTRLSIL.

The V gene is TRBV4-3, the J gene TRBJ2-7; no clear D. CDR3 length: 13 amino acids. The V end was cut by 0 bases, the J end by 9 bases, with 12 bases between. CDR1 and CDR2 from the germline V gene are LGHNA and YSLEER. CDR3 residues: CASSQDKADGQYF. The CDR3 DNA reads TGCGCCAGCAGCCAAGATAAGGCAGACGGGCAGTACTTC.

V gene TRBV15 combines with J gene TRBJ2-7, with D possibly being TRBD1 (5 bases). V was trimmed by 0 bases and J by 1 base, leaving 10 bases between them. Germline values: CDR1 LNHNV, CDR2 YYDKDF (reference sequence). This CDR3 has 15 residues. The chain's CDR3 is CATSRDPSGSYEQYF. CDR3 nucleotides: TGTGCCACCAGCAGAGATCCGTCAGGGTCCTACGAGCAGTACTTC. The full variable domain, in which reference TRBV15 and TRBJ2-7 provide the parts outside the CDR3, is DAMVIQNPRYQVTQFGKPVTLSCSQTLNHNVMYWYQQKSSQAPKLLFHYYDKDFNNEADTPDNFQSRRPNTSFCFLDIRSPGLGDTAMYLCATSRDPSGSYEQYFGPGTRLTVT.

The chain has TRBV20-1 and TRBJ1-2; D unclear. The CDR3 spans 15 residues. V was clipped by 0 bases and J by 6 bases, with 17 bases between them. The germline CDR1 and CDR2 sequences are DFQATT and SNEGSKA (reference sequence). CDR3 region: CSARDQKSFFHGYTF. The CDR3 DNA reads TGCAGTGCTAGAGATCAAAAGTCTTTTTTTCATGGCTACACCTTC.

The V call is TRBV20-1, the J call TRBJ2-1; no firm D call. The ends were cut back, 0 bases at V and 5 bases at J, with 8 bases in the middle. Germline lookup yields CDR1 DFQATT and CDR2 SNEGSKA (reference sequence). This CDR3 spans 13 amino acids. CDR3 sequence: CSARDPTDNEQFF. CDR3 coding DNA: TGCAGTGCTAGAGATCCGACGGACAATGAGCAGTTCTTC.

This clonotype was detected only a few times. The rearrangement uses TRBV5-8 and TRBJ2-7; maybe TRBD2 (6 bases). Germline CDR1 is SGHTS and CDR2 is YDEGEE. V was shortened by 2 bases and J by 2 bases, with 11 bases between the two germline ends. The CDR3 length is 14 residues. CDR3 residues: CASSLTRDPYEQYF. The CDR3 nucleotides are TGTGCCAGCAGCTTAACGCGGGATCCCTACGAGCAGTACTTC.

For this clonotype: Since no conserved phenylalanine or tryptophan closes the CDR3, a read error is the likely cause. This chain links TRBV7-6 with TRBJ2-5, with 14 bases matching TRBD2. Looked up from germline, CDR1 is SGHVS and CDR2 is FNYEAQ. Losses at the gene ends were 4 bases for V and 5 bases for J; bases not matched to a gene: 9. The CDR3 contains 17 residues. The CDR3 DNA reads as TGTGCCAGCAGCTCGATCCCGGGACTAGCGGGAGTTGAGACCCAGTACTCC. This encodes CASSSIPGLAGVETQYS.